The T cell receptor beta chain under discussion was sequenced for a study of cytomegalovirus exposure and HLA in healthy donors. Primers included in the PCR were 60 Vbeta and 13 Jbeta primers. Assay used: immunoSEQ multiplex PCR; TCRdb lists only in-frame clones, some missing. The table has some 210,000 clones, 70% to 85% seen once. This CDR3 region has 15 residues. Germline V gene data show CDR1 as SGHVS and CDR2 as FQNEAQ. V shed 5 bases, J shed 3 bases, and the junction held 8 bases outside the gene matches. With respect to this clone: Its antigen remains unidentified.

General study findings and limits: The Asian-associated ancestry cluster reportedly had fewer N-insertions than the approximately 670-donor mean in a later analysis.

This TCR was recovered from a male donor in good health and CMV-seronegative. The material sequenced was PBMCs. The chain joins TRBV7-8 to TRBJ2-7; 9 bases fit TRBD1. Here the CDR3 DNA reads TGTGCCAGCAGCCGGATCGGGACAGGGCACTACGAGCAGTACTTC. It translates to CASSRIGTGHYEQYF.